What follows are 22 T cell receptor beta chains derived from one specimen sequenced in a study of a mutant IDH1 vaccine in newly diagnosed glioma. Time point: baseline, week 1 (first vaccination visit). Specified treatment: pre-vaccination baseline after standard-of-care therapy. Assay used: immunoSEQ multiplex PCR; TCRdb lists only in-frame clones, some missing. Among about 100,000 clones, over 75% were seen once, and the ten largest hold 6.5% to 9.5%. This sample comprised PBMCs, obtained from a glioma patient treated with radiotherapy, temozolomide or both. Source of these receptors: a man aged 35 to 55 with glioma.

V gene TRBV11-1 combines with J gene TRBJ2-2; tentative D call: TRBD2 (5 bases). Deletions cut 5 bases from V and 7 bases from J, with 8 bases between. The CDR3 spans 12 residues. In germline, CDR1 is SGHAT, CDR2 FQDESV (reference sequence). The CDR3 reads CASSRGVGELFF. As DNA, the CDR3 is TGTGCCAGCAGCCGGGGAGTCGGGGAGCTGTTTTTT.

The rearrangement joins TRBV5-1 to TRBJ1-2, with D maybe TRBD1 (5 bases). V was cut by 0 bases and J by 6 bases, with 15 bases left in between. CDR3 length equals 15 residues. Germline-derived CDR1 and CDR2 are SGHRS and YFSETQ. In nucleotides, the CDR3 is TGCGCCAGCAGCTTGGCGACAGCTTCTTACGATGGCTACACCTTC. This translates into CASSLATASYDGYTF.

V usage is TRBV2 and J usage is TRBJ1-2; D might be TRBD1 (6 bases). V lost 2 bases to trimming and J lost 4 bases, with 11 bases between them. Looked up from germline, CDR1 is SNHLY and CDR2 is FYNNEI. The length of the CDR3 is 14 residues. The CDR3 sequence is CASSETGDTYGYTF. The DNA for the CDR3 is TGTGCCAGCAGTGAAACTGGGGACACCTATGGCTACACCTTC.

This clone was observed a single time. The CDR3 protein is CASSTIYLDNEQFF. CDR3 bases: TGTGCCAGCAGCACGATTTACCTTGACAATGAGCAGTTCTTC. The chain couples TRBV16 to TRBJ2-1; no firm D call. CDR3 length: 14 amino acids. Per the germline V gene, CDR1 is KGHSY and CDR2 is FQNENV. Trimming shortened V by 5 bases and J by 5 bases, and 13 bases separated the two germline ends.

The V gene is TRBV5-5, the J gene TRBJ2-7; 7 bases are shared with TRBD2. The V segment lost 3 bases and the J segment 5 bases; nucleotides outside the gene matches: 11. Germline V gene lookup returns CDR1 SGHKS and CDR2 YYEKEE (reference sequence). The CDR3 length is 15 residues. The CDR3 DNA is TGTGCCAGCAGCTCCGATCCGACTAGCAGCCACGAGCAGTACTTC. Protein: CASSSDPTSSHEQYF.

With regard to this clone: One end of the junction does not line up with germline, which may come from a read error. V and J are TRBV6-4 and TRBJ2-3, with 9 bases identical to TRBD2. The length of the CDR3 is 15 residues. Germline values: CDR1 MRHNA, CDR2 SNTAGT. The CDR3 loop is CASSDGSGSKDTQYF. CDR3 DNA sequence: TGTGCCAGCAGTGACGGTAGCGGGAGCAAAGATACGCAGTATTTT.

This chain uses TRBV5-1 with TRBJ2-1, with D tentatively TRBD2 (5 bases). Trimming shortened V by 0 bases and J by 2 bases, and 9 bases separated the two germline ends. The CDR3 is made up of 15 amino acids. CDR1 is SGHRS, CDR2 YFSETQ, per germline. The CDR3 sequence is CASSLDGVTYNEQFF. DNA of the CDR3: TGCGCCAGCAGCTTGGACGGGGTGACCTACAATGAGCAGTTCTTC.

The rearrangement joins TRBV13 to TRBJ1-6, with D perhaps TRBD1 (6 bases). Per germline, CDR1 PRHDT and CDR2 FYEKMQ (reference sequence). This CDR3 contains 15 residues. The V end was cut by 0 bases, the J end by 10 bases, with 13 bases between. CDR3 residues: CASSLGRGQGSPLHF. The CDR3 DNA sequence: TGTGCCAGCAGCTTAGGCCGGGGGCAAGGGTCACCCCTCCACTTT.

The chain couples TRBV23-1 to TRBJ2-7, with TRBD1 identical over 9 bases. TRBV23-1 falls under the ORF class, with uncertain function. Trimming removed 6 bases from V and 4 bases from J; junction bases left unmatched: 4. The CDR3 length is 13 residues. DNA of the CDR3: TGCGCCAGCAGAGGGACAGGGACTTACGAGCAGTACTTC. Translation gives CASRGTGTYEQYF.

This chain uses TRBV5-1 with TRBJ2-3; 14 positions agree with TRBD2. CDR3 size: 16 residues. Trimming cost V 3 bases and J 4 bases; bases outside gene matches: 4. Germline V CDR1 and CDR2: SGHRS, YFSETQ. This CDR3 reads CASSSGLAGGPDTQYF. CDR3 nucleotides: TGCGCCAGCAGCTCCGGACTAGCGGGAGGCCCAGATACGCAGTATTTT.

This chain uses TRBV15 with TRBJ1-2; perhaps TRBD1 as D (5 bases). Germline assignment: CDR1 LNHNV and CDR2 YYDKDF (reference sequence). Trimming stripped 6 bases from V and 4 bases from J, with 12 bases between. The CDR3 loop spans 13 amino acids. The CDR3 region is CATRLRVAYGYTF. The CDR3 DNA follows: TGTGCCACCAGACTCAGGGTGGCCTATGGCTACACCTTC. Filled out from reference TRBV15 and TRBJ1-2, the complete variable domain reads DAMVIQNPRYQVTQFGKPVTLSCSQTLNHNVMYWYQQKSSQAPKLLFHYYDKDFNNEADTPDNFQSRRPNTSFCFLDIRSPGLGDTAMYLCATRLRVAYGYTFGSGTRLTVV.

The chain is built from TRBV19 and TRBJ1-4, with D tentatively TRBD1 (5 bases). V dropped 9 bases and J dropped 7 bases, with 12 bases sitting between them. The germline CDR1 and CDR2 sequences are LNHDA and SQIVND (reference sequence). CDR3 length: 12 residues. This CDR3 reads CASTGSGEKLFF. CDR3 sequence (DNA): TGTGCCAGCACAGGTAGCGGTGAAAAACTGTTTTTT.

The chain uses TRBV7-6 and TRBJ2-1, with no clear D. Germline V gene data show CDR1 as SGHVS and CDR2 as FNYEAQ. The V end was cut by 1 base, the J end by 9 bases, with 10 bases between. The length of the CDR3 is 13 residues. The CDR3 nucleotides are TGTGCCAGCAGCTTAGGGGGTTCAGTTGAGCAGTTCTTC. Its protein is CASSLGGSVEQFF. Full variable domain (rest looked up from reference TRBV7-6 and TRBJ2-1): GAGVSQSPRYKVTKRGQDVALRCDPISGHVSLYWYRQALGQGPEFLTYFNYEAQQDKSGLPNDRFSAERPEGSISTLTIQRTEQRDSAMYRCASSLGGSVEQFFGPGTRLTVL.

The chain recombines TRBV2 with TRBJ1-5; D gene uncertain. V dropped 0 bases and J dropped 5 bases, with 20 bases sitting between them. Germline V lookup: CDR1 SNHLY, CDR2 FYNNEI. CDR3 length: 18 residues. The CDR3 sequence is CASSEARTLRTIHQPQHF. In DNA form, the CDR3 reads TGTGCCAGCAGTGAAGCCAGGACTCTTCGGACCATTCATCAGCCCCAGCATTTT.

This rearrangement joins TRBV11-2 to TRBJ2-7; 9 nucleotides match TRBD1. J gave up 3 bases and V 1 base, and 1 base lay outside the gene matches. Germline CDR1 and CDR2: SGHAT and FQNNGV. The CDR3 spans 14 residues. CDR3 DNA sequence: TGTGCCAGCAGCTTAGGACAGGGGGGCTACGAGCAGTACTTC. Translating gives CASSLGQGGYEQYF.

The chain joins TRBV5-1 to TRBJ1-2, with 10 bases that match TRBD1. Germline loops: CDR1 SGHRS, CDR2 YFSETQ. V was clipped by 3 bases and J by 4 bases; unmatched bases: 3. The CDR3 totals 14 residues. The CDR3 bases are TGCGCCAGCAGCTCGGGACAGGGGCTCTATGGCTACACCTTC. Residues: CASSSGQGLYGYTF.

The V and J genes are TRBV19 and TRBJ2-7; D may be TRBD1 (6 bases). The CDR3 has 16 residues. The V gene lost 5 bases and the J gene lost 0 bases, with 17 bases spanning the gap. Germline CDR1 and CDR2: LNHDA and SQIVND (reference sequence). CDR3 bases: TGTGCCAGTAGTGCCGCTGGGACATTTAGCTCCTACGAGCAGTACTTC. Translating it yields CASSAAGTFSSYEQYF.

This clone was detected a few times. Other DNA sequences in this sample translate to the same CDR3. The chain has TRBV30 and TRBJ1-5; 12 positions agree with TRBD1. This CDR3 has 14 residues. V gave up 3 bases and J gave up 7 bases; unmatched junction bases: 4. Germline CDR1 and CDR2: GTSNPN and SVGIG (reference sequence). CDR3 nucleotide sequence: TGTGCCTGGAGAGGGGACAGGGGGCACCAGCCCCAGCATTTT. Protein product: CAWRGDRGHQPQHF.

The CDR3 loop reads CASIPGRTMNTEAFF. The CDR3 region has the DNA TGTGCCAGCATTCCGGGACGGACCATGAACACTGAAGCTTTCTTT. V usage is TRBV27 and J usage is TRBJ1-1, with D possibly matching TRBD1 (5 bases). The germline V gene has CDR1 MNHEY and CDR2 SMNVEV (reference sequence). The CDR3 extends over 15 amino acids. The V end lost 7 bases, the J end lost 0 bases, and 15 bases lay between the germline ends.

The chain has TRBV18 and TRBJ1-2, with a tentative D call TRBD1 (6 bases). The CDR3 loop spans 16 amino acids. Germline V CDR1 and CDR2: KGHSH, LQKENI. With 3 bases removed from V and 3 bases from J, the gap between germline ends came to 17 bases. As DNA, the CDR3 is TGTGCCAGCTCACCTGGACAGCTGGGGTTTGACTATGGCTACACCTTC. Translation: CASSPGQLGFDYGYTF.

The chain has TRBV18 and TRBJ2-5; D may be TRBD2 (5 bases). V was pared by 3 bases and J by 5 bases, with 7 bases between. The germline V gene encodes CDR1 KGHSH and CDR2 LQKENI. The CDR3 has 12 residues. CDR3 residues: CASSPSGETQYF. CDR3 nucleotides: TGTGCCAGCTCACCTTCGGGGGAGACCCAGTACTTC.

CDR3 region: CASSSNGQGWESSYNSPLHF. CDR3 sequence (DNA): TGTGCCAGCAGCTCAAACGGACAGGGCTGGGAGAGCTCCTATAATTCACCCCTCCACTTT. The chain links TRBV27 to TRBJ1-6, with 8 bases that match TRBD1. The CDR3 runs 20 residues. CDR1 and CDR2 (germline): MNHEY, SMNVEV (reference sequence). With 6 bases clipped from V and 0 bases from J, the junction kept 16 bases outside the gene matches.